This T cell receptor beta chain was sequenced in a study of cytomegalovirus exposure and HLA in healthy donors. J gave up 9 bases and V 3 bases, and 6 bases lay outside the gene matches. The CDR3 extends over 16 amino acids. Germline-derived CDR1 and CDR2 are SGDLS and YYNGEE. TCRdb keeps only in-frame clones here, not all; method: immunoSEQ multiplex PCR. The repertoire holds 120,000 or so clones, with over 85% as singletons. The sequencing sample was made of PBMCs. This clonotype originated in a young woman in good health and CMV-seronegative. The chain has TRBV9 and TRBJ2-1, with TRBD2 identical over 16 bases. CDR3 DNA: TGTGCCAGCAGCGCCCCCGGGACTAGCGGGAGGGGTGAGCAGTTCTTC. Amino acids: CASSAPGTSGRGEQFF.